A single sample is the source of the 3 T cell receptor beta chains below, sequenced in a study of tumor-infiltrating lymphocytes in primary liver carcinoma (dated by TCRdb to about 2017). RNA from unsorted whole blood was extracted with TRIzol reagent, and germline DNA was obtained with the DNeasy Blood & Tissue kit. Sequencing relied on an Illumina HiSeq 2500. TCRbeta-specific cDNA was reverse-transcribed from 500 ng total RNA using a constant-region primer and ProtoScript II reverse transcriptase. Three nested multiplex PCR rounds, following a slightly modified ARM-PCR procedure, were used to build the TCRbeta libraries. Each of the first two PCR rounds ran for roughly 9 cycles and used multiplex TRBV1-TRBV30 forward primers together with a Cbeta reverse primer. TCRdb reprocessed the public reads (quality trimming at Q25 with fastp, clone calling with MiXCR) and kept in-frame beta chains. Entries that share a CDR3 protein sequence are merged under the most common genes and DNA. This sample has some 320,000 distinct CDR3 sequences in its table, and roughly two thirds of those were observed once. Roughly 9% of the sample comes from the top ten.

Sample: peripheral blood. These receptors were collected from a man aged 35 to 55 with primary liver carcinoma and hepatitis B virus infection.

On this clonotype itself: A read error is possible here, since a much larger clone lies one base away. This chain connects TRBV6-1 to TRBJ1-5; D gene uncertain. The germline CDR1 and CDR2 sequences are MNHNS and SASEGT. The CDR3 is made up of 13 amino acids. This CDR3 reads CVSSFDNNQPQHF. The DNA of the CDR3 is TGTGTCAGCAGTTTTGACAACAATCAGCCCCAGCATTTT.

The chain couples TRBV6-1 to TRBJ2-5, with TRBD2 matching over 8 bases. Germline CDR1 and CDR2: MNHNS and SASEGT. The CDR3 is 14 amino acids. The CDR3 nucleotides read TGTGCTAGCCACACTAGCGGTTGGGGGGAGACCCAGTACTTC. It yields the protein CASHTSGWGETQYF.

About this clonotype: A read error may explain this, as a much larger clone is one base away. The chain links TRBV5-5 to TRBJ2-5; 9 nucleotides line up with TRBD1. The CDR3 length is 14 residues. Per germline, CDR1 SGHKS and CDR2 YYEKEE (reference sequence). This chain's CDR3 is CSSSTQGALETQYF. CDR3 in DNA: TGTTCCAGCAGTACACAGGGGGCACTAGAGACCCAGTACTTC. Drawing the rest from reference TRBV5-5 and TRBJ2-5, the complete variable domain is DAGVTQSPTHLIKTRGQQVTLRCSPISGHKSVSWYQQVLGQGPQFIFQYYEKEERGRGNFPDRFSARQFPNYSSELNVNALLLGDSALYLCSSSTQGALETQYFGPGTRLLVL.